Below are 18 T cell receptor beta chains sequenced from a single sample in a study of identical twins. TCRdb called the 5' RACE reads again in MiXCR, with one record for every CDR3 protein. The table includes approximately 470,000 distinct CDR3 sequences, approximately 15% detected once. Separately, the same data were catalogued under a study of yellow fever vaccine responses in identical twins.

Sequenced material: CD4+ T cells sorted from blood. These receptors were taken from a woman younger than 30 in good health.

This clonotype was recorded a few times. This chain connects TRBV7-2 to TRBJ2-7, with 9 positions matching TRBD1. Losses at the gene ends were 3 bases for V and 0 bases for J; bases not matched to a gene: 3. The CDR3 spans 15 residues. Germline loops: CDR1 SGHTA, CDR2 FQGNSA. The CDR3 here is CASSLGQGYSYEQYF. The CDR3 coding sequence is TGTGCCAGCAGCTTGGGACAGGGCTACTCCTACGAGCAGTACTTC.

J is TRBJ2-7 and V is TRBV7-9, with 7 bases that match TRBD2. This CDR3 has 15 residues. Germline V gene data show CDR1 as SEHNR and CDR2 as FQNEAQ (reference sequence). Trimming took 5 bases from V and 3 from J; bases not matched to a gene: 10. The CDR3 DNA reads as TGTGCCAGCAGCCTAAGAAGTAGCGGGCTCTACGAGCAGTACTTC. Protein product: CASSLRSSGLYEQYF.

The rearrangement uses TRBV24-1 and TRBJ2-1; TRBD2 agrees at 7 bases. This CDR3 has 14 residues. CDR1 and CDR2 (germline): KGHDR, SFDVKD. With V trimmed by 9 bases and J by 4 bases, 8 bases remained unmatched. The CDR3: CATGGEGRYNEQFF. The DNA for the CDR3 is TGTGCCACCGGGGGGGAGGGCCGTTACAATGAGCAGTTCTTC.

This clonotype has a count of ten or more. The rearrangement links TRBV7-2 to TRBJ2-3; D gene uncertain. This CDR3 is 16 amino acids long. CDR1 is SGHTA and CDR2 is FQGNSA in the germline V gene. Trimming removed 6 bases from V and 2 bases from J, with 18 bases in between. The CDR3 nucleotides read TGTGCCAGCAGTTTGGCTGGGCTACCATTCACAGATACGCAGTATTTT. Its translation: CASSLAGLPFTDTQYF.

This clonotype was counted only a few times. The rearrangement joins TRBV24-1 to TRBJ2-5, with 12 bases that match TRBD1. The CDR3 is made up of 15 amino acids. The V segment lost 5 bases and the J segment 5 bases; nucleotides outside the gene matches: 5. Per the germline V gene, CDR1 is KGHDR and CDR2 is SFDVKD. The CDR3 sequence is CATSGRDRGLETQYF. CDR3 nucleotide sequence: TGTGCCACCAGTGGCAGGGACAGGGGGCTGGAGACCCAGTACTTC.

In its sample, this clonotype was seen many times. CDR3 coding DNA: TGCAGTGCTAGCGTTGGCAATGAGCAGTTCTTC. Its translation is CSASVGNEQFF. V gene TRBV20-1 combines with J gene TRBJ2-1; D is unresolved. This CDR3 is built from 11 residues. V shed 3 bases and J shed 6 bases, with 6 bases lying between them. Germline V gene sequence: CDR1 DFQATT, CDR2 SNEGSKA (reference sequence).

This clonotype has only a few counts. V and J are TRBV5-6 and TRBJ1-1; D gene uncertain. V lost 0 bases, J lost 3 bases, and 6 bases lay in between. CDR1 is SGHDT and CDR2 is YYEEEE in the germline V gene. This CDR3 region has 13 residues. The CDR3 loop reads CASSLDTYTEAFF. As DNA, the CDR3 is TGTGCCAGCAGCTTGGACACCTACACTGAAGCTTTCTTT. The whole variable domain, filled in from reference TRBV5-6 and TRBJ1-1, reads DAGVTQSPTHLIKTRGQQVTLRCSPKSGHDTVSWYQQALGQGPQFIFQYYEEEERQRGNFPDRFSGHQFPNYSSELNVNALLLGDSALYLCASSLDTYTEAFFGQGTRLTVV.

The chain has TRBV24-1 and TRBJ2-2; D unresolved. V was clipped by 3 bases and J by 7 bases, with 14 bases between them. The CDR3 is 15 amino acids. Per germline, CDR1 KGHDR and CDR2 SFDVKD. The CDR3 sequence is CATSDPSKVIGELFF. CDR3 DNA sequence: TGTGCCACCAGTGATCCATCGAAGGTTATCGGGGAGCTGTTTTTT.

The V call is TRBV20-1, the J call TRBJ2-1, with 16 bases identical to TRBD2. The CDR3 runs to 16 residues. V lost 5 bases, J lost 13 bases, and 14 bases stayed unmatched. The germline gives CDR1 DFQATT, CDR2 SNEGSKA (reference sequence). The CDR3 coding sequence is TGCAGTGCTTTAACCGGGACTAGCGGGAGGGGAGCCCTACAGTTCTTC. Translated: CSALTGTSGRGALQFF.

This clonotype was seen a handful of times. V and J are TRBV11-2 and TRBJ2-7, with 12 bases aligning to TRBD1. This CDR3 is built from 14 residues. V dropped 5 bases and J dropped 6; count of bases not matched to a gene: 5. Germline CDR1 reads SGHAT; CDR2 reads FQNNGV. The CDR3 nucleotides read TGTGCCAGCAGCCCGGGGACAGGGGGCGGCGAGCAGTACTTC. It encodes CASSPGTGGGEQYF.

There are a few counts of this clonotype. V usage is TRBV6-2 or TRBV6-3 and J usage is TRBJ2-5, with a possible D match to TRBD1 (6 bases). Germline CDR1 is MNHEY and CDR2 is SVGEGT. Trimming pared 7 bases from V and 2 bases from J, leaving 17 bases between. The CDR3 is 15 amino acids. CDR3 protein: CASKKIRGDQETQYF. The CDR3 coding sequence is TGTGCCAGCAAAAAAATCAGGGGCGATCAAGAGACCCAGTACTTC.

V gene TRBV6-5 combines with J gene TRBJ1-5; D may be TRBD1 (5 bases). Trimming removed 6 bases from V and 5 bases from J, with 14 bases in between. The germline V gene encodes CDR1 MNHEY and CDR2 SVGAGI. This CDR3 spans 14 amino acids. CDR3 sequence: CASRLQVKDQPQHF. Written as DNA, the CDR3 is TGTGCCAGCAGATTACAGGTGAAGGATCAGCCCCAGCATTTT.

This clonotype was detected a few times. CDR3 coding DNA: TGTGCCTGGAGGGGTGCCTACGAGCAGTACTTC. This translates into CAWRGAYEQYF. The chain couples TRBV30 to TRBJ2-7; D gene unclear. V was cut by 3 bases and J by 2 bases, with 5 bases left in between. The CDR3 has 11 residues. CDR1 GTSNPN and CDR2 SVGIG come from the germline V gene (reference sequence).

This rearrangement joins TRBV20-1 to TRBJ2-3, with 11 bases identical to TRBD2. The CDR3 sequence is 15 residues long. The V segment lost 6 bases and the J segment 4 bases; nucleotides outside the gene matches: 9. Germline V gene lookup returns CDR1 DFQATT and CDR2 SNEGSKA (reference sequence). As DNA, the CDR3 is TGCAGTGCGCCGGGACTAGCGGAGGTCGCAGATACGCAGTATTTT. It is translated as CSAPGLAEVADTQYF.

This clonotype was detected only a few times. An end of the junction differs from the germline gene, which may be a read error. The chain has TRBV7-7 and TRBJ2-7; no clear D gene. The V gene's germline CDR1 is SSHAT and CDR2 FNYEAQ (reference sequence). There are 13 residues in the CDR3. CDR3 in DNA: TGTGCTAGCAGCTTAAGTGATGCCTACGAGCAGTACTTC. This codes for CASSLSDAYEQYF. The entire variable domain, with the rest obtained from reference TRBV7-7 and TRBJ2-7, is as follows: GAGVSQSPRYKVTKRGQDVTLRCDPISSHATLYWYQQALGQGPEFLTYFNYEAQPDKSGLPSDRFSAERPEGSISTLTIQRTEQRDSAMYRCASSLSDAYEQYFGPGTRLTVT.

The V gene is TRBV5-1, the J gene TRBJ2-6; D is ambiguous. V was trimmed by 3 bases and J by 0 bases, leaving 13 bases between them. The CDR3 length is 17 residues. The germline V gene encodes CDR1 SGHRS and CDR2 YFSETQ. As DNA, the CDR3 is TGCGCCAGCAGCTCACGCGGCCGAGACTCTGGGGCCAACGTCCTGACTTTC. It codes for CASSSRGRDSGANVLTF.

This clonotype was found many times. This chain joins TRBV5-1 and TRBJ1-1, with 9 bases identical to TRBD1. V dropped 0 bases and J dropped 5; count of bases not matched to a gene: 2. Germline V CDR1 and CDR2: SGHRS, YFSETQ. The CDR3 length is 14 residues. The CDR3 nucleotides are TGCGCCAGCAGCTTGGGACAGGGGGGGACTGAAGCTTTCTTT. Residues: CASSLGQGGTEAFF. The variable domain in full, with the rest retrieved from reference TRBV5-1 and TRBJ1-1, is KAGVTQTPRYLIKTRGQQVTLSCSPISGHRSVSWYQQTPGQGLQFLFEYFSETQRNKGNFPGRFSGRQFSNSRSEMNVSTLELGDSALYLCASSLGQGGTEAFFGQGTRLTVV.

For the CDR3, the DNA is TGTGCCAGCAGCTTAGTTCTGGGGGCGCGTCACGAGCAGTACTTC. It codes for CASSLVLGARHEQYF. The gene calls are TRBV7-9 and TRBJ2-7; D is possibly TRBD1 (6 bases). Germline V gene sequence: CDR1 SEHNR, CDR2 FQNEAQ (reference sequence). V lost 1 base and J 5 bases, leaving 15 bases between the germline ends. The length of the CDR3 is 15 residues.